This T cell receptor beta chain was retrieved from a study of T-cell reconstitution after alpha-beta-depleted transplantation in children. Findings and caveats of the study: From surviving recipient T cells and thymic progenitors came the high day-60 TCRbeta diversity observed in some patients. Counts and diversity of T cells one year after transplant came mostly from newly produced T cells. As was reported, about two months after transplant, alpha-beta T cells came from several hundred expanded graft clones.

In regard to this clonotype: Its antigen is not identified.

The CDR3 contains 17 residues. CDR1 MDHEN and CDR2 SYDVKM come from the germline V gene. The junction had 11 bases not matched to a gene; V was cut back by 5 bases and J by 1 base. Unique molecular identifiers were used to barcode this TCRbeta library. TCRdb reanalysed the PCR reads using MiXCR and keeps one entry per CDR3 protein. The data hold about 58,000 distinct CDR3 sequences, with 44% observed a single time. The chain combines TRBV28 with TRBJ2-1, with 7 positions matching TRBD1. The sample consisted of PBMCs, mostly from graft donor cells, taken 360 days after TCRalphabeta/CD19-depleted stem cell transplant. The receptor was derived from a male patient under 18 who had a stem cell transplant for acute lymphoblastic leukemia, so the T cells may come from the graft donor. The CDR3: CASSPKDRAKSYNEQFF. In nucleotides, the CDR3 is TGTGCCAGCAGTCCTAAAGACAGGGCAAAGTCCTACAATGAGCAGTTCTTC.